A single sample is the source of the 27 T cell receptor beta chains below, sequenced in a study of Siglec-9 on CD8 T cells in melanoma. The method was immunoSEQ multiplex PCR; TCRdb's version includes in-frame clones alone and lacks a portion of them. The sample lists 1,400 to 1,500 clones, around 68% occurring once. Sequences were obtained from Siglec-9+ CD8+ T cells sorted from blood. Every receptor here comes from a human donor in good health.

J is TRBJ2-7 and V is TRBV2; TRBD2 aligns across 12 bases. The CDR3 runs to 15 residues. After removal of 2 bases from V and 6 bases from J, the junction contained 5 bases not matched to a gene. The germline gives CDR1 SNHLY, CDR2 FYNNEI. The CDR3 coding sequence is TGTGCCAGCAGTGAATATCTAGCGGGGGGGATCGAGCAGTACTTC. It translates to CASSEYLAGGIEQYF.

CDR3 in DNA: TGTGCCAGCAGTTACAAGGGGGGAGGAAACACCATATATTTT. Amino acid sequence: CASSYKGGGNTIYF. The genes are TRBV6-5 and TRBJ1-3; perhaps TRBD1 as D (6 bases). With 2 bases removed from V and 4 bases from J, the gap between germline ends came to 9 bases. The germline V gene encodes CDR1 MNHEY and CDR2 SVGAGI. The CDR3 contains 14 residues.

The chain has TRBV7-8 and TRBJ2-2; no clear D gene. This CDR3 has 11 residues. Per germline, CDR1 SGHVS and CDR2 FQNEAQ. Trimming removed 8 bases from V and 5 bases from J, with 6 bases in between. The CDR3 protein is CASSLTGELFF. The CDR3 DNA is TGTGCCAGCTCCCTTACCGGGGAGCTGTTTTTT.

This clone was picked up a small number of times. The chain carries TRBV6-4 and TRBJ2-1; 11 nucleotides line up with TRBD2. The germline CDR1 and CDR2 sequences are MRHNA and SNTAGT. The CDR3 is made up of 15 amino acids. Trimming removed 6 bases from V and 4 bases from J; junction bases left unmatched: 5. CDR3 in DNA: TGTGCCAGCAGCCCAACTAGCGGGGGATACAATGAGCAGTTCTTC. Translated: CASSPTSGGYNEQFF.

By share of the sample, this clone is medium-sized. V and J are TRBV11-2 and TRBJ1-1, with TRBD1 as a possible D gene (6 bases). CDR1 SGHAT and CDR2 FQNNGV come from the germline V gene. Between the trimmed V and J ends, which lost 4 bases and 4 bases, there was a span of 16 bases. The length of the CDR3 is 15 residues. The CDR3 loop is CASSSMAGASTEAFF. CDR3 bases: TGTGCCAGCAGCTCCATGGCGGGGGCGAGCACTGAAGCTTTCTTT.

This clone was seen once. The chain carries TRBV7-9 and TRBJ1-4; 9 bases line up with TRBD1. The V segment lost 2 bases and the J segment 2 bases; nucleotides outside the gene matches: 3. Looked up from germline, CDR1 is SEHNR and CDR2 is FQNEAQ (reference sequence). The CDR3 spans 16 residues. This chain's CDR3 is CASSLLTGGTNEKLFF. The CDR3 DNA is TGTGCCAGCAGCTTACTGACAGGGGGGACTAATGAAAAACTGTTTTTT.

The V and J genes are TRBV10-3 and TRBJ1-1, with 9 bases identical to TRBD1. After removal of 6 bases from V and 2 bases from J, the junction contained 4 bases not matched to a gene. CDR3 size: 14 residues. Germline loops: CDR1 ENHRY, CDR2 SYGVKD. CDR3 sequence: CAIRPGQGNTEAFF. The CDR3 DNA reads TGTGCCATCAGGCCGGGACAGGGTAACACTGAAGCTTTCTTT.

CDR3 amino acids: CASSQTVSGAYNEQFF. CDR3 bases: TGTGCCAGCAGCCAAACGGTCTCGGGAGCCTACAATGAGCAGTTCTTC. V gene TRBV4-2 combines with J gene TRBJ2-1; D is possibly TRBD2 (6 bases). In germline, CDR1 is LGHNA, CDR2 YNFKEQ. The CDR3 is made up of 16 amino acids. Trimming took off 2 bases at V and 2 bases at J, with 13 bases between the two ends.

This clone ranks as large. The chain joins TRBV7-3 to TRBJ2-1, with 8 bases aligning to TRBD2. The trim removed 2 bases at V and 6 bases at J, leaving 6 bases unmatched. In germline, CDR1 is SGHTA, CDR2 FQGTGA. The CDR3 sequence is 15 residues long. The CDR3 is CASSLAPSGFNEQFF. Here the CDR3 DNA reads TGTGCCAGCAGCTTAGCGCCTAGCGGGTTCAATGAGCAGTTCTTC.

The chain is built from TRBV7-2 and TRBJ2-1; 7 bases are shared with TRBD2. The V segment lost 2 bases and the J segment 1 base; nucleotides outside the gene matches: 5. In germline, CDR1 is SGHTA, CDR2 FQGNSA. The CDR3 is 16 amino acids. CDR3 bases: TGTGCCAGCAGCTTATTGGGGGGAGGGTCCTACAATGAGCAGTTCTTC. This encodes CASSLLGGGSYNEQFF.

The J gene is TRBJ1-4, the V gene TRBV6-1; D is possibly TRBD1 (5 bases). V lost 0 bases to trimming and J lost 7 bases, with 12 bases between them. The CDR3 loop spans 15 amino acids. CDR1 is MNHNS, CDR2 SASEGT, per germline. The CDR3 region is CASSEALQGPEKLFF. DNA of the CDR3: TGTGCCAGCAGTGAAGCGCTTCAGGGACCTGAAAAACTGTTTTTT.

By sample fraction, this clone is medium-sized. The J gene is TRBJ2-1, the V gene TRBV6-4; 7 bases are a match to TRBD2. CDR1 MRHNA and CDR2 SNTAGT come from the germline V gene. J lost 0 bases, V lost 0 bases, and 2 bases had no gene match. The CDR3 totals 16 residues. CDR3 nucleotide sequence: TGTGCCAGCAGTGACTCGAGGACTAGCTCCTACAATGAGCAGTTCTTC. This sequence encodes CASSDSRTSSYNEQFF.

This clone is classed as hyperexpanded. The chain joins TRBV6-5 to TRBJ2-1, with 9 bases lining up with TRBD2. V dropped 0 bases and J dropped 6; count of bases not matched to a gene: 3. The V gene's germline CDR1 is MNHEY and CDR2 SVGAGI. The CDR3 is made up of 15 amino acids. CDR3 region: CASSYSAGGPNEQFF. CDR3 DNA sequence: TGTGCCAGCAGTTACTCGGCGGGAGGGCCCAATGAGCAGTTCTTC.

The DNA for the CDR3 is TGCGCCAGCAGTGACCAGCGGGGGGGATACACAGATACGCAGTATTTT. Its protein is CASSDQRGGYTDTQYF. This chain uses TRBV10-1 with TRBJ2-3, with TRBD2 identical over 10 bases. V shed 3 bases and J 2 bases; nucleotides not matched to a gene: 5. CDR1 and CDR2 (germline): WNHNN, SYGVQD (reference sequence). This CDR3 region has 16 residues.

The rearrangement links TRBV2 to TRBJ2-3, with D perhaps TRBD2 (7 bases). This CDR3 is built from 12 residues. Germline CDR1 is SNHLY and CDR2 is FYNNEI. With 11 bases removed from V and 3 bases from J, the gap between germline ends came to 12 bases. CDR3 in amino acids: CAVRGGTDTQYF. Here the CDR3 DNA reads TGTGCCGTTAGGGGGGGGACAGATACGCAGTATTTT.

The DNA for the CDR3 is TGTGCCATACAGCCTGGACCCAACTATGGCTACACCTTC. This codes for CAIQPGPNYGYTF. This sequence joins TRBV6-6 and TRBJ1-2; no firm D call. CDR3 length: 13 amino acids. Trimming took off 10 bases at V and 2 bases at J, with 14 bases between the two ends. CDR1 is MNHNY, CDR2 SVGAGI, per germline (reference sequence).

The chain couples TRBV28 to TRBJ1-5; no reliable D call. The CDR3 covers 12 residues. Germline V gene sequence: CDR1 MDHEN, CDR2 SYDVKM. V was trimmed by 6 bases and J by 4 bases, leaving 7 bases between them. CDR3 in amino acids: CASRQRNQPQHF. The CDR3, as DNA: TGTGCCAGCAGGCAGAGGAATCAGCCCCAGCATTTT. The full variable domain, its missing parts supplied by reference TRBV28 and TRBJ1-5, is DVKVTQSSRYLVKRTGEKVFLECVQDMDHENMFWYRQDPGLGLRLIYFSYDVKMKEKGDIPEGYSVSREKKERFSLILESASTNQTSMYLCASRQRNQPQHFGDGTRLSIL.

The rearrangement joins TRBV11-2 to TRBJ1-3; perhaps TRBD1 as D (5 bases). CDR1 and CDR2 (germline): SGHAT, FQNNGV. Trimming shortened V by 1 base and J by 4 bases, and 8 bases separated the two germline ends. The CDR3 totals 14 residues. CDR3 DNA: TGTGCCAGCAGCTTAGCAGGGTACGGAAACACCATATATTTT. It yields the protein CASSLAGYGNTIYF.

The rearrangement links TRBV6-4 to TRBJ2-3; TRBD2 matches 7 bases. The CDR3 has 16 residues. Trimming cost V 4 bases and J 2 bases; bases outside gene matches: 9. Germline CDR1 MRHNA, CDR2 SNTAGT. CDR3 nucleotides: TGTGCCAGCAGTGCGGACGCGGGAGCCTCCACAGATACGCAGTATTTT. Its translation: CASSADAGASTDTQYF.

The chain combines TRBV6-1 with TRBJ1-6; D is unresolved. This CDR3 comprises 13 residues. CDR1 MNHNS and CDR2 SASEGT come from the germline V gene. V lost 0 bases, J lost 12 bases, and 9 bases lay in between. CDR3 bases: TGTGCCAGCAGTGAAGCCGTAGAAAAACCCCTCCACTTT. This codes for CASSEAVEKPLHF.

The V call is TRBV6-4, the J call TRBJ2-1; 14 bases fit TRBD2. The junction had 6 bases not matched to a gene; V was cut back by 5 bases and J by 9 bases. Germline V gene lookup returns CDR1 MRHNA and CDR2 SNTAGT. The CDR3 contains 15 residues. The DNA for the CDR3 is TGTGCCAGCAGTCCGACTAGCGGGGGGGCCGGTGAGCAGTTCTTC. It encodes CASSPTSGGAGEQFF.

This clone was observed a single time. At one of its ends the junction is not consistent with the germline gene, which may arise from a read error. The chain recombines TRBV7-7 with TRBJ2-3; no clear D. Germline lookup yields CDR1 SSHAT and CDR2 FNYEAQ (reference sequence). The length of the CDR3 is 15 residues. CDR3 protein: CASSLPHRVADTQYF. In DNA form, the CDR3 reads TGTGCTAGCAGCCTCCCCCATCGGGTAGCAGATACGCAGTATTTT.

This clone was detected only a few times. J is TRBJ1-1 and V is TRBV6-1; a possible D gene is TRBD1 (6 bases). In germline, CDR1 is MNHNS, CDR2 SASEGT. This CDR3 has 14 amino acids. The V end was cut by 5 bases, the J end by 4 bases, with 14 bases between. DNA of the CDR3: TGTGCCAGCAGTTCCTCAGGGGAGGGCACTGAAGCTTTCTTT. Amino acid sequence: CASSSSGEGTEAFF.

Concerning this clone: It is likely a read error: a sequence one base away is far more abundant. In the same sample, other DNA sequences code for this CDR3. Here the CDR3 reads CASSELAGGQETQYF. DNA of the CDR3: TGTGCCAGCAGTGAACTAGCGGGGGGGCAAGAGACCCAGTACTTC. The chain uses TRBV6-1 and TRBJ2-5, with 12 bases identical to TRBD2. In germline, CDR1 is MNHNS, CDR2 SASEGT. V lost 2 bases, J lost 2 bases, and 0 bases stayed unmatched. The CDR3 extends over 15 amino acids.

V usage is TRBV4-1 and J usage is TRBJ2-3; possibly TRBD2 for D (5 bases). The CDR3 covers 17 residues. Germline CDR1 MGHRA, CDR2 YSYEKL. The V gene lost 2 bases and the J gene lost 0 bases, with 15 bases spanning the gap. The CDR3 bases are TGCGCCAGCAGCCAATATTCCCTAGCCCAGAGCACAGATACGCAGTATTTT. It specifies CASSQYSLAQSTDTQYF.

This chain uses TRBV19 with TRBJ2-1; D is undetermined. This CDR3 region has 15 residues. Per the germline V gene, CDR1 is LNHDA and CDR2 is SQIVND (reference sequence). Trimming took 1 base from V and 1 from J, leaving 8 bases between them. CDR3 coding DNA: TGTGCCAGTAGTATAGCTCATTTGTCCTACAATGAGCAGTTCTTC. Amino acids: CASSIAHLSYNEQFF.

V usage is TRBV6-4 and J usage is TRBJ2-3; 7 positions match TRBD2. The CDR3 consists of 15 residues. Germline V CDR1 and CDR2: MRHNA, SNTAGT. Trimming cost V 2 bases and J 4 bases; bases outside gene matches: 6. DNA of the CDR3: TGTGCCAGCAGTGACAGGGAGGGCACGGCAGATACGCAGTATTTT. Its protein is CASSDREGTADTQYF.